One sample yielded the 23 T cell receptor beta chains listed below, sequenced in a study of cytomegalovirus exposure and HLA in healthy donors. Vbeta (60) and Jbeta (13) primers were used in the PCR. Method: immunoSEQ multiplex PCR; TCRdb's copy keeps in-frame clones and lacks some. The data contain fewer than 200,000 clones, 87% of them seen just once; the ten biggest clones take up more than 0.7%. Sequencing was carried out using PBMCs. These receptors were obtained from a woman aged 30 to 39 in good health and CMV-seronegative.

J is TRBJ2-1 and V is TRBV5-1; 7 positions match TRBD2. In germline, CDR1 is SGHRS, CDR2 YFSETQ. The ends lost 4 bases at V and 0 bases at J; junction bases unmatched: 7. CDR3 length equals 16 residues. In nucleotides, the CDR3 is TGCGCCAGCAGCGCCGCGCCGGGAGGCTCCTACAATGAGCAGTTCTTC. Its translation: CASSAAPGGSYNEQFF.

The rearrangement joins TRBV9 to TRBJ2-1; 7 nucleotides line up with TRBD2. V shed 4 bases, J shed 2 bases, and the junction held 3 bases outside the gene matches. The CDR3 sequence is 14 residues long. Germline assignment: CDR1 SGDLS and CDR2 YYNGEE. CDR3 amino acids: CASSRTSTYNEQFF. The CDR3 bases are TGTGCCAGCAGCAGGACTAGTACCTACAATGAGCAGTTCTTC.

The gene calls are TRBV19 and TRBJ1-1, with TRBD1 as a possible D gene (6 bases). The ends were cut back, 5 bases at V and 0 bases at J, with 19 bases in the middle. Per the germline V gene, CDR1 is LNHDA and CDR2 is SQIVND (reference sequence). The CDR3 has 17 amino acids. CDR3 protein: CASSGGGRGLMNTEAFF. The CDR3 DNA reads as TGTGCCAGTAGTGGCGGGGGCCGCGGTTTGATGAACACTGAAGCTTTCTTT.

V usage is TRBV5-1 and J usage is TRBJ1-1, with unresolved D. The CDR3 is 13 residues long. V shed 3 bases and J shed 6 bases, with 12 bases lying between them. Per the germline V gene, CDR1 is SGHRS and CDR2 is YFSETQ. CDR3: CASSSTPSSEAFF. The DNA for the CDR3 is TGCGCCAGCAGCTCGACACCTTCCTCTGAAGCTTTCTTT.

The CDR3 loop reads CASSLASGMSYNEQFF. In nucleotides, the CDR3 is TGCGCCAGCAGCTTGGCTTCGGGAATGAGCTACAATGAGCAGTTCTTC. The chain is built from TRBV5-1 and TRBJ2-1; D may be TRBD2 (5 bases). The CDR3 length is 16 residues. Germline V lookup: CDR1 SGHRS, CDR2 YFSETQ. Trimming pared 0 bases from V and 3 bases from J, leaving 13 bases between.

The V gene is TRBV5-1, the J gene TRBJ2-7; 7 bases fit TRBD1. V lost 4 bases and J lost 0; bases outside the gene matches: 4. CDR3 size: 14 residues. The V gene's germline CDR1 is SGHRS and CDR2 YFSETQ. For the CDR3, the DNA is TGCGCCAGCAGCCGGGACAGCCTCTCCTACGAGCAGTACTTC. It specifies CASSRDSLSYEQYF.

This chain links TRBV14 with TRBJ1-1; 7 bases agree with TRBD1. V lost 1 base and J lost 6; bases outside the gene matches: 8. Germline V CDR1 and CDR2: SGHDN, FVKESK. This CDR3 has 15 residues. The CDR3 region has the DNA TGTGCCAGCAGCCAAGTTACAGGGGTTCGCGCTGAAGCTTTCTTT. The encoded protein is CASSQVTGVRAEAFF.

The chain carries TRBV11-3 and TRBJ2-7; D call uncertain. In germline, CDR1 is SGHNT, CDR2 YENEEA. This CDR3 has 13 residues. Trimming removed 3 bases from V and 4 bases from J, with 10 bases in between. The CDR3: CASSFGRSYEQYF. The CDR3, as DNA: TGTGCCAGCAGCTTTGGGCGTTCGTACGAGCAGTACTTC. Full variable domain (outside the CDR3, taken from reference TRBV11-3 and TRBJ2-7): EAGVVQSPRYKIIEKKQPVAFWCNPISGHNTLYWYLQNLGQGPELLIRYENEEAVDDSQLPKDRFSAERLKGVDSTLKIQPAELGDSAVYLCASSFGRSYEQYFGPGTRLTVT.

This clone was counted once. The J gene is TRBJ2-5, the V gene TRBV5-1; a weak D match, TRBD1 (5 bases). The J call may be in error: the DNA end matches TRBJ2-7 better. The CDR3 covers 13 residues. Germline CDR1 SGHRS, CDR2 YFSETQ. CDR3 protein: CASSLRTTYEQYF. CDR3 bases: TGCGCCAGCAGCCTACGGACAACTTACGAGCAGTACTTC.

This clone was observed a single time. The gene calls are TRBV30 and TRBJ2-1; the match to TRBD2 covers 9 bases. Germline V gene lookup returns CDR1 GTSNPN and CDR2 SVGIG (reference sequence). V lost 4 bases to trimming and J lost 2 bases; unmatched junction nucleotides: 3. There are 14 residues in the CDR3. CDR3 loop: CAWKAGGPYNEQFF. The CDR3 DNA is TGTGCCTGGAAGGCGGGAGGGCCCTACAATGAGCAGTTCTTC.

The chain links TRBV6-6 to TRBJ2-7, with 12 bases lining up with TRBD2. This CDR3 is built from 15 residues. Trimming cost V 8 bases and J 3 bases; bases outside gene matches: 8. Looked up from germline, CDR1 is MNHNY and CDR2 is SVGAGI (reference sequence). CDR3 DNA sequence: TGTGCCAGCGCCTCGGGACTAGCGGGCAGCTACGAGCAGTACTTC. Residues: CASASGLAGSYEQYF.

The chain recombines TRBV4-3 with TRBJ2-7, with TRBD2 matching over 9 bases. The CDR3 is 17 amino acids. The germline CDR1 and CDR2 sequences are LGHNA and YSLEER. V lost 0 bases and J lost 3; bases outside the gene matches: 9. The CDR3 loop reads CASSQELGLAQGYEQYF. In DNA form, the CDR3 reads TGCGCCAGCAGCCAAGAACTTGGACTAGCGCAGGGCTACGAGCAGTACTTC.

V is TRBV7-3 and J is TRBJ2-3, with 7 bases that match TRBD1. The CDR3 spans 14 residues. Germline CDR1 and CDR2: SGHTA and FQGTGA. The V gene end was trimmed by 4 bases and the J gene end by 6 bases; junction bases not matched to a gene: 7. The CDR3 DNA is TGTGCCAGCAGCTCCTCGACAGGGCCCGATACGCAGTATTTT. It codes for CASSSSTGPDTQYF.

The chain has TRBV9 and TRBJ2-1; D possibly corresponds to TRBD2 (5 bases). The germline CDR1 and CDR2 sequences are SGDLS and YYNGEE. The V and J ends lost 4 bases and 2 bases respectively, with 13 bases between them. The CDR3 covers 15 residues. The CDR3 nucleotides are TGTGCCAGCAGCCTGCGGACTTTTACCTACAATGAGCAGTTCTTC. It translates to CASSLRTFTYNEQFF.

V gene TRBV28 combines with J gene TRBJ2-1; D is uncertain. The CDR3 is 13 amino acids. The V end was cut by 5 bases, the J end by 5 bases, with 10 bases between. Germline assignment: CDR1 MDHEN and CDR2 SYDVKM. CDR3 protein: CASSTSPDNEQFF. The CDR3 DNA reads TGTGCCAGCAGTACTTCCCCTGACAATGAGCAGTTCTTC.

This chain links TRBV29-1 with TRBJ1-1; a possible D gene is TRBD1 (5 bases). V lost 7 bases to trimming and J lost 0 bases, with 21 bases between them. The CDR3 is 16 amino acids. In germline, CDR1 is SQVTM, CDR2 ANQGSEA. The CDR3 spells CSARGTGKEVNTEAFF. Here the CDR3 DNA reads TGCAGCGCCCGCGGGACGGGAAAGGAGGTGAACACTGAAGCTTTCTTT.

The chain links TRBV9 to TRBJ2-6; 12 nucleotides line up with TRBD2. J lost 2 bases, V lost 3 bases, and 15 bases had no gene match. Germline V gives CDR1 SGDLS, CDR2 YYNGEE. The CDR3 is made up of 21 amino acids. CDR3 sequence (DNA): TGTGCCAGCAGCGCCCTACTAGCGGGAGGAAATCTAGGACCTGGGGCCAACGTCCTGACTTTC. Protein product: CASSALLAGGNLGPGANVLTF.

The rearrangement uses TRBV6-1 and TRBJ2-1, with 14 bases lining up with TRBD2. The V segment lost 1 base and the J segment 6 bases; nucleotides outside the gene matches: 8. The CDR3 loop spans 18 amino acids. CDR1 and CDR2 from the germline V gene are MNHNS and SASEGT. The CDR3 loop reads CASSEEETSGRVSNEQFF. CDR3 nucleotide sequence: TGTGCCAGCAGTGAAGAGGAGACTAGCGGGAGGGTTAGCAATGAGCAGTTCTTC.

In nucleotides, the CDR3 is TGTGCTAGTGGTTTCCGGGACAGGGATATTTCCGAGCAGTACTTC. Protein sequence: CASGFRDRDISEQYF. This chain links TRBV12-5 with TRBJ2-5, with 9 bases that match TRBD1. Near its end, the DNA agrees better with TRBJ2-7, so the J call may be wrong. CDR3 size: 15 residues. CDR1 is LGHNT, CDR2 FRNRAP, per germline.

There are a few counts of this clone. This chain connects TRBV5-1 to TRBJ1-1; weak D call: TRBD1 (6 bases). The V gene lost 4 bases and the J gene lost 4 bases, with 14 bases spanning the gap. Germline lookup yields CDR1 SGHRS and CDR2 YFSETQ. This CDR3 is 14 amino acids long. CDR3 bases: TGCGCCAGCAGCCTTTCAGGGGTGGGCACTGAAGCTTTCTTT. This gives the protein CASSLSGVGTEAFF.

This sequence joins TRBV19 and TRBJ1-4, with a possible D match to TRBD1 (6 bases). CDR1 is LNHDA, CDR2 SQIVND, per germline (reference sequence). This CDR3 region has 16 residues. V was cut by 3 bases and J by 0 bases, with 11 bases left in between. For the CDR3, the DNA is TGTGCCAGTAGTATTCGAGGACAGACAACTAATGAAAAACTGTTTTTT. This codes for CASSIRGQTTNEKLFF.

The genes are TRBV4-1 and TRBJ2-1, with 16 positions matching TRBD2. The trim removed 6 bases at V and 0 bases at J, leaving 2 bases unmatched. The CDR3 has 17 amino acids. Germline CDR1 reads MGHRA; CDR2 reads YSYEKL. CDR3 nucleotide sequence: TGCGCCAGCAGGGGACTAGCGGGAGGGAGCTCCTACAATGAGCAGTTCTTC. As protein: CASRGLAGGSSYNEQFF.

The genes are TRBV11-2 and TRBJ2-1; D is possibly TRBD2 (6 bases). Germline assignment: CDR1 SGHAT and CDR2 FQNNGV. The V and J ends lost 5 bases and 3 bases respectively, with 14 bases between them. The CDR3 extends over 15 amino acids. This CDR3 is CASSQSSAIYNEQFF. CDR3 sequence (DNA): TGTGCCAGCAGCCAATCTAGCGCGATCTACAATGAGCAGTTCTTC.